One sample yielded the 31 T cell receptor beta chains listed below, sequenced in a study of cytotoxic CD8 clonotypes in ibrutinib-treated CLL. Profiled with immunoSEQ multiplex PCR; TCRdb holds only in-frame clones, not every one. The sample lists approximately 150,000 clones; 70% to 90% were seen once. The material was PBMCs, obtained at disease progression, from a patient treated with ibrutinib. These receptors all stem from a human donor with chronic lymphocytic leukemia.

The chain links TRBV10-2 to TRBJ1-4; 8 positions agree with TRBD1. CDR1 and CDR2 from the germline V gene are WSHSY and SAAADI. V shed 4 bases, J shed 6 bases, and the junction held 4 bases outside the gene matches. CDR3 length equals 14 residues. The CDR3 sequence: CASSAGGGYEKLFF. DNA for the CDR3: TGCGCCAGCAGTGCAGGGGGCGGTTATGAAAAACTGTTTTTT.

V gene TRBV4-1 combines with J gene TRBJ1-5; D may be TRBD1 (6 bases). The CDR3 covers 20 residues. The germline V and J ends were trimmed by 2 bases and 5 bases, with 28 bases remaining between them. Germline V lookup: CDR1 MGHRA, CDR2 YSYEKL. The CDR3 DNA reads TGCGCCAGCAGCCAAATTCCCGCGACAGGCCAGGAACCCCTATATCAGCCCCAGCATTTT. It yields the protein CASSQIPATGQEPLYQPQHF.

The V call is TRBV7-3, the J call TRBJ2-7; 8 nucleotides agree with TRBD1. The CDR3 has 14 amino acids. V was pared by 6 bases and J by 0 bases, with 4 bases of the junction left unmatched. Germline CDR1 SGHTA, CDR2 FQGTGA. CDR3 amino acids: CASRYRGNSYEQYF. Here the CDR3 DNA reads TGTGCCAGCAGGTACAGGGGGAACTCCTACGAGCAGTACTTC.

The chain links TRBV6-5 to TRBJ1-2; D perhaps matches TRBD1 (5 bases). The germline V and J ends were trimmed by 7 bases and 0 bases, with 9 bases remaining between them. There are 13 residues in the CDR3. Looked up from germline, CDR1 is MNHEY and CDR2 is SVGAGI. CDR3 sequence (DNA): TGTGCCAGCACTCAGGGTACTAACTATGGCTACACCTTC. It yields the protein CASTQGTNYGYTF.

The chain employs TRBV30 and TRBJ1-3; 8 bases agree with TRBD1. The length of the CDR3 is 14 residues. Germline CDR1 GTSNPN, CDR2 SVGIG (reference sequence). The V segment lost 2 bases and the J segment 2 bases; nucleotides outside the gene matches: 2. The CDR3 DNA follows: TGTGCCTGGAGTATACAGGGGGCTGGAAACACCATATATTTT. Translation: CAWSIQGAGNTIYF.

This clone was seen just once. The J gene is TRBJ2-7, the V gene TRBV19; 7 bases fit TRBD2. V trimming: 1 base; J trimming: 3 bases; junction bases outside the gene matches: 9. The germline V gene has CDR1 LNHDA and CDR2 SQIVND (reference sequence). There are 16 residues in the CDR3. The CDR3 sequence is CASSIGGRVSVYEQYF. The CDR3 DNA sequence: TGTGCCAGTAGTATAGGTGGGAGGGTTTCGGTCTACGAGCAGTACTTC.

The CDR3 nucleotides read TGTGCCAGCTCACCGATTCGGCCCACAGATACGCAGTATTTT. The encoded protein is CASSPIRPTDTQYF. The chain combines TRBV18 with TRBJ2-3; no reliable D call. Trimming took off 3 bases at V and 2 bases at J, with 9 bases between the two ends. In germline, CDR1 is KGHSH, CDR2 LQKENI. The CDR3 has 14 residues.

This sequence joins TRBV19 and TRBJ1-2; 7 bases align to TRBD1. The CDR3 has 14 residues. V lost 3 bases to trimming and J lost 4 bases; unmatched junction nucleotides: 5. Germline assignment: CDR1 LNHDA and CDR2 SQIVND (reference sequence). The CDR3 region is CASSIPGTVYGYTF. The CDR3 DNA sequence: TGTGCCAGTAGTATTCCCGGGACAGTCTATGGCTACACCTTC. The complete variable domain, with remaining parts taken from reference TRBV19 and TRBJ1-2, reads DGGITQSPKYLFRKEGQNVTLSCEQNLNHDAMYWYRQDPGQGLRLIYYSQIVNDFQKGDIAEGYSVSREKKESFPLTVTSAQKNPTAFYLCASSIPGTVYGYTFGSGTRLTVV.

As regards this clone: Germline and junction disagree at one end, which may indicate a read error. The chain couples TRBV7-7 to TRBJ2-1; 10 nucleotides align to TRBD2. Looked up from germline, CDR1 is SSHAT and CDR2 is FNYEAQ (reference sequence). The length of the CDR3 is 15 residues. CDR3 sequence reads: CASSLGSSGRNEQFF. CDR3 nucleotide sequence: TGTGCTAGCAGTCTCGGTTCTAGCGGGAGAAATGAGCAGTTCTTC.

The chain carries TRBV29-1 and TRBJ1-2; D possibly corresponds to TRBD1 (6 bases). The CDR3 is made up of 13 amino acids. V was trimmed by 6 bases and J by 2 bases, leaving 13 bases between them. Germline CDR1 reads SQVTM; CDR2 reads ANQGSEA. In DNA, the CDR3 is TGCAGCGTAGGACAGACGCCCAACTATGGCTACACCTTC. This translates into CSVGQTPNYGYTF.

The chain uses TRBV4-1 and TRBJ2-1; 12 positions agree with TRBD2. Germline V gives CDR1 MGHRA, CDR2 YSYEKL. The CDR3 extends over 19 amino acids. With V trimmed by 4 bases and J by 13 bases, 23 bases remained unmatched. CDR3 amino acids: CASSRISSGLAGSLVSQFF. Written as DNA, the CDR3 is TGCGCCAGCAGCCGCATAAGTTCCGGACTAGCGGGATCCCTAGTTTCCCAGTTCTTC.

The J gene is TRBJ2-7, the V gene TRBV14; TRBD1 agrees at 8 bases. The junction had 5 bases not matched to a gene; V was cut back by 3 bases and J by 4 bases. Germline values: CDR1 SGHDN, CDR2 FVKESK. The CDR3 spans 14 residues. CDR3 amino acids: CASSQTGAGYEQYF. The CDR3 coding sequence is TGTGCCAGCAGCCAGACAGGGGCAGGATACGAGCAGTACTTC.

This chain uses TRBV5-4 with TRBJ2-3, with TRBD1 matching over 7 bases. V gave up 4 bases and J gave up 5 bases; unmatched junction bases: 13. The CDR3 totals 16 residues. Germline CDR1 SGHNT, CDR2 YYREEE (reference sequence). The CDR3: CASSPDRQGREDTQYF. Here the CDR3 DNA reads TGTGCCAGCAGCCCGGACCGACAGGGTCGGGAAGATACGCAGTATTTT.

This chain uses TRBV18 with TRBJ1-1; maybe TRBD1 (5 bases). The length of the CDR3 is 16 residues. CDR1 is KGHSH, CDR2 LQKENI, per germline. The V end lost 1 base, the J end lost 1 base, and 13 bases lay between the germline ends. CDR3 coding DNA: TGTGCCAGCTCACCACTCGGGGGGGGTGAGAACACTGAAGCTTTCTTT. This translates into CASSPLGGGENTEAFF.

Only a few counts were recorded for this clone. V gene TRBV5-1 combines with J gene TRBJ1-1; the D gene is possibly TRBD1 (6 bases). The CDR3 has 15 residues. V lost 4 bases, J lost 3 bases, and 16 bases lay in between. The germline CDR1 and CDR2 sequences are SGHRS and YFSETQ. CDR3 residues: CASSPGALADTEAFF. DNA of the CDR3: TGCGCCAGCAGCCCGGGGGCCTTGGCGGACACTGAAGCTTTCTTT.

This rearrangement joins TRBV7-3 to TRBJ2-1; maybe TRBD1 (6 bases). Trimming stripped 1 base from V and 8 bases from J, with 12 bases between. Per the germline V gene, CDR1 is SGHTA and CDR2 is FQGTGA. The CDR3 is 14 residues long. The CDR3 sequence is CASSLMGASDEQFF. CDR3 in DNA: TGTGCCAGCAGCTTAATGGGGGCGTCGGATGAGCAGTTCTTC.

V usage is TRBV7-8 and J usage is TRBJ2-5; D might be TRBD1 (5 bases). There are 14 residues in the CDR3. V gave up 0 bases and J gave up 3 bases, with 8 bases separating them. The germline V gene has CDR1 SGHVS and CDR2 FQNEAQ. CDR3 region: CASSLAAREETQYF. The CDR3 region has the DNA TGTGCCAGCAGCTTAGCAGCCAGGGAAGAGACCCAGTACTTC. Combining the CDR3 with reference TRBV7-8 and TRBJ2-5 gives the whole variable domain GAGVSQSPRYKVAKRGQDVALRCDPISGHVSLFWYQQALGQGPEFLTYFQNEAQLDKSGLPSDRFFAERPEGSVSTLKIQRTQQEDSAVYLCASSLAAREETQYFGPGTRLLVL.

This sequence joins TRBV7-2 and TRBJ2-7; 9 nucleotides match TRBD1. The CDR3 contains 13 residues. The V gene end was trimmed by 5 bases and the J gene end by 6 bases; junction bases not matched to a gene: 5. Germline V gene sequence: CDR1 SGHTA, CDR2 FQGNSA. CDR3 in amino acids: CASSGTGSGEQYF. The CDR3 nucleotides are TGTGCCAGCAGCGGGACAGGGTCAGGCGAGCAGTACTTC.

J is TRBJ1-3 and V is TRBV21-1. TRBV21-1 is described as a pseudogene. The CDR3 consists of 17 residues. The CDR3 region has the DNA TGTGCCAGCAGCGCCGGGACCCAGAAGGGAAAAGGAAACACCATATATTTT. Protein: CASSAGTQKGKGNTIYF.

V is TRBV27 and J is TRBJ2-7; 8 bases fit TRBD1. Germline CDR1 is MNHEY and CDR2 is SMNVEV (reference sequence). Losses at the gene ends were 2 bases for V and 5 bases for J; bases not matched to a gene: 8. This CDR3 spans 15 amino acids. The CDR3 spells CASSLRAGGKNEQYF. The CDR3 DNA reads as TGTGCCAGCAGTTTACGGGCAGGGGGCAAGAACGAGCAGTACTTC.

The chain carries TRBV6-1 and TRBJ2-7; 7 bases agree with TRBD1. There are 14 residues in the CDR3. Germline CDR1 MNHNS, CDR2 SASEGT. V lost 6 bases to trimming and J lost 2 bases; unmatched junction nucleotides: 7. The CDR3 nucleotides read TGTGCCAGCAGGCTGACAGGGTCGGCCTACGAGCAGTACTTC. Translating gives CASRLTGSAYEQYF.

The J gene is TRBJ2-7, the V gene TRBV9; D might be TRBD2 (6 bases). CDR1 is SGDLS and CDR2 is YYNGEE in the germline V gene. The CDR3 loop spans 12 amino acids. Trimming took 10 bases from V and 5 from J, leaving 16 bases between them. The chain's CDR3 is CASGGVGDEQYF. The CDR3 DNA is TGTGCCTCAGGAGGGGTGGGGGACGAGCAGTACTTC.

The genes are TRBV7-2 and TRBJ2-1, with 7 nucleotides matching TRBD1. Germline assignment: CDR1 SGHTA and CDR2 FQGNSA. V was pared by 1 base and J by 5 bases, with 5 bases of the junction left unmatched. The CDR3 has 15 amino acids. CDR3 in DNA: TGTGCCAGCAGCTTAGAGGGACAGAGCAACAATGAGCAGTTCTTC. Protein: CASSLEGQSNNEQFF. Full variable domain (remainder filled in from reference TRBV7-2 and TRBJ2-1): GAGVSQSPSNKVTEKGKDVELRCDPISGHTALYWYRQSLGQGLEFLIYFQGNSAPDKSGLPSDRFSAERTGGSVSTLTIQRTQQEDSAVYLCASSLEGQSNNEQFFGPGTRLTVL.

This rearrangement joins TRBV7-2 to TRBJ1-2; D is possibly TRBD1 (5 bases). CDR3 length: 15 residues. The germline V and J ends were trimmed by 5 bases and 4 bases, with 17 bases remaining between them. From germline, CDR1 is SGHTA and CDR2 FQGNSA. The CDR3 DNA is TGTGCCAGCAGCCAAGGGGAGGGTGCGGCCTATGGCTACACCTTC. Residues: CASSQGEGAAYGYTF.

This clone was found once. The rearrangement links TRBV5-6 to TRBJ1-4, with D uncertain. Trimming took 2 bases from V and 0 from J, leaving 8 bases between them. This CDR3 spans 15 amino acids. Per the germline V gene, CDR1 is SGHDT and CDR2 is YYEEEE. The CDR3 DNA follows: TGTGCCAGCAGCTTAACACATGCAACTAATGAAAAACTGTTTTTT. This encodes CASSLTHATNEKLFF.

The chain carries TRBV30 and TRBJ2-7; maybe TRBD2 (6 bases). The CDR3 has 15 residues. Trimming took off 0 bases at V and 0 bases at J, with 12 bases between the two ends. Per germline, CDR1 GTSNPN and CDR2 SVGIG (reference sequence). The DNA of the CDR3 is TGTGCCTGGAGTGTACCCGGGAGCGGCTCCTACGAGCAGTACTTC. Translated, it gives CAWSVPGSGSYEQYF. Full variable domain (rest looked up from reference TRBV30 and TRBJ2-7): SQTIHQWPATLVQPVGSPLSLECTVEGTSNPNLYWYRQAAGRGLQLLFYSVGIGQISSEVPQNLSASRPQDRQFILSSKKLLLSDSGFYLCAWSVPGSGSYEQYFGPGTRLTVT.

The chain uses TRBV27 and TRBJ2-6, with 7 bases that match TRBD1. This CDR3 is 17 amino acids long. The V gene end was trimmed by 0 bases and the J gene end by 4 bases; junction bases not matched to a gene: 6. CDR1 and CDR2 from the germline V gene are MNHEY and SMNVEV (reference sequence). CDR3 amino acids: CASSLSRQGAGANVLTF. The CDR3 DNA sequence: TGTGCCAGCAGTTTATCGAGACAGGGCGCCGGGGCCAACGTCCTGACTTTC.

In this sample, this clone turned up once. This chain joins TRBV6-1 and TRBJ1-1; 8 bases agree with TRBD1. This CDR3 has 15 amino acids. From germline, CDR1 is MNHNS and CDR2 SASEGT. V shed 5 bases and J 5 bases; nucleotides not matched to a gene: 10. CDR3 coding DNA: TGTGCCAGCAGTTTAGAGGACAGGGTTGGAACTGAAGCTTTCTTT. Amino acid sequence: CASSLEDRVGTEAFF.

This chain uses TRBV6-1 with TRBJ1-1; D remains ambiguous. CDR1 is MNHNS, CDR2 SASEGT, per germline. This CDR3 comprises 13 residues. Trimming stripped 2 bases from V and 4 bases from J, with 8 bases between. In DNA, the CDR3 is TGTGCCAGCAGTGAACCCGGCGTCACTGAAGCTTTCTTT. Protein product: CASSEPGVTEAFF.

In its sample, this clone was seen a few times. The chain recombines TRBV19 with TRBJ2-1, with D possibly matching TRBD2 (6 bases). Between the trimmed V and J ends, which lost 5 bases and 0 bases, there was a span of 14 bases. The CDR3 totals 16 residues. Germline lookup yields CDR1 LNHDA and CDR2 SQIVND (reference sequence). The DNA of the CDR3 is TGTGCCAGTAGTGGGGACTGGGGAAGCTCCTACAATGAGCAGTTCTTC. Protein: CASSGDWGSSYNEQFF.

V usage is TRBV11-2 and J usage is TRBJ2-3; D remains ambiguous. CDR3 length equals 13 residues. Trimming cost V 5 bases and J 1 base, with 7 bases left between them. The germline CDR1 and CDR2 sequences are SGHAT and FQNNGV. The CDR3 sequence is CASSRLGTDTQYF. In nucleotides, the CDR3 is TGTGCCAGCAGCAGGCTCGGCACAGATACGCAGTATTTT. Looking up the rest from reference TRBV11-2 and TRBJ2-3 gives the full variable domain: EAGVAQSPRYKIIEKRQSVAFWCNPISGHATLYWYQQILGQGPKLLIQFQNNGVVDDSQLPKDRFSAERLKGVDSTLKIQPAKLEDSAVYLCASSRLGTDTQYFGPGTRLTVL.